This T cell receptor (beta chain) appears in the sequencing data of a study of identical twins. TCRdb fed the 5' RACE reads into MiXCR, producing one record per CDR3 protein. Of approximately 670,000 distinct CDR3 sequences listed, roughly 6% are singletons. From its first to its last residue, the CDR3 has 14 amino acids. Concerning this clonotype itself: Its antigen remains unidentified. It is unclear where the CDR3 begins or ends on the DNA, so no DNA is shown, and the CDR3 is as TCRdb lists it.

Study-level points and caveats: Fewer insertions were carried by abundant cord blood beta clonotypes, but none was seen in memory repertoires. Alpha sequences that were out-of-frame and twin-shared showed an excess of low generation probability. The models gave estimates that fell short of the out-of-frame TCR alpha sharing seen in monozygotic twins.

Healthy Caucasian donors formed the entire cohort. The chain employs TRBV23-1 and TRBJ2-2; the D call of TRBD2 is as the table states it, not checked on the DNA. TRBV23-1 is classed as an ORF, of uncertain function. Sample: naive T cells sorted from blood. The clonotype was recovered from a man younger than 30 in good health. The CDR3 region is CASSQTGGPGSCFF.